Given below is one T cell receptor (beta chain) in context. TCRdb re-derived calls from the 5' RACE reads in MiXCR, one entry per CDR3 protein. Of 85,000 to 130,000 distinct CDR3 sequences in the sample, approximately 15% were seen once. The data derive from a study of T-cell memory formation after mild COVID-19. This CDR3 has 13 amino acids. V was clipped by 4 bases and J by 6 bases, with 15 bases between them. CDR1 is SQVTM, CDR2 ANQGSEA, per germline. The sequencing input was PBMCs or a T cell subset sorted from them (not recorded which). This rearrangement joins TRBV29-1 to TRBJ1-1; D not certain. The receptor comes from an adult woman who had mild COVID-19 (a few samples of this study predate the infection). Cell type and time point are not known. The CDR3 loop is CSVVNGRSAEAFF. The CDR3 DNA is TGCAGCGTTGTAAATGGTAGGAGCGCTGAAGCTTTCTTT. Using reference TRBV29-1 and TRBJ1-1 for the parts outside the CDR3, the full variable domain is SAVISQKPSRDICQRGTSLTIQCQVDSQVTMMFWYRQQPGQSLTLIATANQGSEATYESGFVIDKFPISRPNLTFSTLTVSNMSPEDSSIYLCSVVNGRSAEAFFGQGTRLTVV.